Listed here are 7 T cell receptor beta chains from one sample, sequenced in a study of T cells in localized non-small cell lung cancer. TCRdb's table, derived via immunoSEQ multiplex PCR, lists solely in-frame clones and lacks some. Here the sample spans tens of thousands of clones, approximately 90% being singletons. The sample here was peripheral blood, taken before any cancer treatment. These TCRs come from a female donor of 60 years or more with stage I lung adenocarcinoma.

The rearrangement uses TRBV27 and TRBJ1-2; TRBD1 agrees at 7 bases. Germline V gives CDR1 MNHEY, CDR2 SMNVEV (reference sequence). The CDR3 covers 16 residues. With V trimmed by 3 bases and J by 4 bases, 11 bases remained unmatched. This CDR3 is CASSLGGGRTSYGYTF. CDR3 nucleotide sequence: TGTGCCAGCAGTTTGGGAGGGGGCAGAACAAGCTATGGCTACACCTTC.

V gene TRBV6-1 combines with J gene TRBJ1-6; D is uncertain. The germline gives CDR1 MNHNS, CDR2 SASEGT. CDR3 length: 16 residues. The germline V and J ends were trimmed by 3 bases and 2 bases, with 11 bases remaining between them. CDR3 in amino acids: CASSDLGLTYNSPLHF. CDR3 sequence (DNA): TGTGCCAGCAGTGATCTGGGGTTGACCTATAATTCACCCCTCCACTTT.

CDR3 DNA: TGTGCCAGCAGCGACCCCAGGGGGCGGACCTATCAGCCCCAGCATTTT. Amino acids: CASSDPRGRTYQPQHF. J is TRBJ1-5 and V is TRBV7-2; TRBD1 matches at 8 bases. Germline CDR1 and CDR2: SGHTA and FQGNSA. Trimming at V came to 5 bases and at J to 5 bases, leaving 11 bases not matched to a gene. The CDR3 loop spans 16 amino acids. The whole variable domain, filled in from reference TRBV7-2 and TRBJ1-5, reads GAGVSQSPSNKVTEKGKDVELRCDPISGHTALYWYRQSLGQGLEFLIYFQGNSAPDKSGLPSDRFSAERTGGSVSTLTIQRTQQEDSAVYLCASSDPRGRTYQPQHFGDGTRLSIL.

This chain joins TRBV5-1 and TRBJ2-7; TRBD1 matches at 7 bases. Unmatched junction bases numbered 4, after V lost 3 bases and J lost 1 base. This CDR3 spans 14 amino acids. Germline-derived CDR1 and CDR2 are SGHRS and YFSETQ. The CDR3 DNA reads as TGCGCCAGCAGCTCTAGACAGGGATCCTACGAGCAGTACTTC. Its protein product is CASSSRQGSYEQYF.

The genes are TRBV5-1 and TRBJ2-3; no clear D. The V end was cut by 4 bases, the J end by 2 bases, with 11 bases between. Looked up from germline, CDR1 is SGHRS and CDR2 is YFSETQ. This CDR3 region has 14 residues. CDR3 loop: CASSGNSATDTQYF. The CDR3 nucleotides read TGCGCCAGCAGCGGGAACAGTGCCACAGATACGCAGTATTTT.

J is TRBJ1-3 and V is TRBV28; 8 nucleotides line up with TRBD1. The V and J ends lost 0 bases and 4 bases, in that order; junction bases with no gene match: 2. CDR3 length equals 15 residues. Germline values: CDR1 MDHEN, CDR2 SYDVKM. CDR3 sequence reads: CASSLWRTGGNTIYF. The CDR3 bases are TGTGCCAGCAGTTTATGGCGGACAGGGGGAAACACCATATATTTT.

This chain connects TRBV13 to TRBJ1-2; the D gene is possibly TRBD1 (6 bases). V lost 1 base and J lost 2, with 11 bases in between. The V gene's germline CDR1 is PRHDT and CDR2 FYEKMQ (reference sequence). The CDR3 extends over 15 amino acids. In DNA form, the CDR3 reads TGTGCCAGCAGCTTAGAAGTAGGGGGGAACTATGGCTACACCTTC. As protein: CASSLEVGGNYGYTF.